This passage covers 14 T cell receptor beta chains from one sample sequenced in a study of blood T cell repertoires in COVID-19. Libraries were prepared by immunoSEQ multiplex PCR; TCRdb keeps only in-frame clonotypes and omits some of them. The top ten clones hold 1.2% of a sample with about 210,000 clones, 80% to 90% of them seen once. Sequencing was performed on PBMCs or T cells enriched from blood (not recorded which). The receptors come from a man between 25 and 39 years old who had recovered from COVID-19.

This clone was seen only once. CDR3 sequence: CASSLQGAGELFF. The CDR3 DNA is TGTGCCAGCAGTTTACAGGGGGCCGGGGAGCTGTTTTTT. The chain links TRBV27 to TRBJ2-2; TRBD1 aligns across 7 bases. V lost 2 bases to trimming and J lost 6 bases; unmatched junction nucleotides: 0. CDR1 is MNHEY, CDR2 SMNVEV, per germline (reference sequence). This CDR3 has 13 amino acids.

The V and J genes are TRBV7-2 and TRBJ2-7; TRBD1 aligns across 7 bases. CDR1 and CDR2 from the germline V gene are SGHTA and FQGNSA. Trimming cost V 4 bases and J 2 bases; bases outside gene matches: 2. This CDR3 spans 13 amino acids. CDR3 sequence (DNA): TGTGCCAGCAGCTGGGGACAGCCCTACGAGCAGTACTTC. It encodes CASSWGQPYEQYF.

Turning to this clone: Other DNA sequences in this sample translate to the same CDR3. This chain links TRBV9 with TRBJ2-3, with D maybe TRBD2 (6 bases). The V end was cut by 0 bases, the J end by 3 bases, with 11 bases between. Germline V gives CDR1 SGDLS, CDR2 YYNGEE. The CDR3 has 15 amino acids. DNA for the CDR3: TGTGCCAGCAGCGTAGCCGGGAGAGGTACAGATACGCAGTATTTT. Amino acid sequence: CASSVAGRGTDTQYF.

The chain is built from TRBV11-2 and TRBJ1-4; D gene unclear. V lost 5 bases, J lost 2 bases, and 9 bases lay in between. There are 14 residues in the CDR3. CDR1 and CDR2 (germline): SGHAT, FQNNGV. CDR3 in DNA: TGTGCCAGCAGCCGTATTTCGACTAATGAAAAACTGTTTTTT. Encoded protein: CASSRISTNEKLFF.

The V call is TRBV5-1, the J call TRBJ2-1; TRBD2 aligns across 13 bases. Germline loops: CDR1 SGHRS, CDR2 YFSETQ. This CDR3 has 16 amino acids. Germline trimming cut 1 base from V and 8 bases from J; bases unmatched to any gene: 6. The CDR3 nucleotides are TGCGCCAGCAGCTTGTGGACTAGCGGGAGCTTGGATGAGCAGTTCTTC. Protein: CASSLWTSGSLDEQFF.

V gene TRBV7-2 combines with J gene TRBJ2-2; TRBD2 matches 16 bases. Unmatched junction bases numbered 11, after V lost 4 bases and J lost 6 bases. CDR1 is SGHTA, CDR2 FQGNSA, per germline. This CDR3 is 19 amino acids long. The CDR3 sequence: CASSSPPGLAGGIPGELFF. The CDR3 DNA follows: TGTGCCAGCAGCTCGCCCCCGGGACTAGCGGGGGGGATCCCCGGGGAGCTGTTTTTT.

The chain carries TRBV9 and TRBJ1-4; D not resolved. Trimming took off 4 bases at V and 2 bases at J, with 12 bases between the two ends. Germline loops: CDR1 SGDLS, CDR2 YYNGEE. The CDR3 is 15 amino acids. The CDR3 region has the DNA TGTGCCAGCAGCAACGGTATTCTGACTAATGAAAAACTGTTTTTT. It translates to CASSNGILTNEKLFF.

The chain joins TRBV20-1 to TRBJ2-7; TRBD1 matches 9 bases. V gave up 3 bases and J gave up 5 bases; unmatched junction bases: 8. The germline V gene has CDR1 DFQATT and CDR2 SNEGSKA (reference sequence). The CDR3 runs to 14 residues. In nucleotides, the CDR3 is TGCAGTGCTAGTGAGGACAGGGGTGTTAACGAGCAGTACTTC. It specifies CSASEDRGVNEQYF.

The chain links TRBV14 to TRBJ2-7, with 9 bases identical to TRBD1. V shed 3 bases, J shed 5 bases, and the junction held 17 bases outside the gene matches. The CDR3 is 18 amino acids. From germline, CDR1 is SGHDN and CDR2 FVKESK. For the CDR3, the DNA is TGTGCCAGCAGCCACAACCTCATGGACAGGGGTTGGACCCACGAGCAGTACTTC. This codes for CASSHNLMDRGWTHEQYF.

The V and J genes are TRBV14 and TRBJ2-2; D unresolved. The CDR3 spans 13 residues. The ends were cut back, 0 bases at V and 4 bases at J, with 3 bases in the middle. Germline lookup yields CDR1 SGHDN and CDR2 FVKESK. The CDR3 DNA reads as TGTGCCAGCAGCCAAGAACTCACCGGGGAGCTGTTTTTT. It translates to CASSQELTGELFF.

The chain has TRBV11-2 and TRBJ2-3; D remains ambiguous. Germline CDR1 is SGHAT and CDR2 is FQNNGV. V was clipped by 1 base and J by 4 bases, with 9 bases between them. This CDR3 has 14 residues. The DNA of the CDR3 is TGTGCCAGCAGCTTAGTTCGAGCACCAGATACGCAGTATTTT. Protein product: CASSLVRAPDTQYF.

The V gene is TRBV5-1, the J gene TRBJ2-1; D unresolved. The CDR3 extends over 15 amino acids. Trimming left V 3 bases short and J 0 bases short, with 10 bases between. Per germline, CDR1 SGHRS and CDR2 YFSETQ. The CDR3 DNA reads TGCGCCAGCAGCTCCACTCTGAGCTCCTACAATGAGCAGTTCTTC. Translation gives CASSSTLSSYNEQFF.

J is TRBJ1-1 and V is TRBV20-1; D is uncertain. The CDR3 loop spans 8 amino acids. The germline gives CDR1 DFQATT, CDR2 SNEGSKA (reference sequence). V lost 8 bases and J lost 11, with 9 bases in between. CDR3 nucleotide sequence: TGCAGTCCCACAGAGGCTTTCTTT. Amino acid sequence: CSPTEAFF.

This rearrangement joins TRBV11-3 to TRBJ2-7, with D maybe TRBD2 (5 bases). Germline V gene lookup returns CDR1 SGHNT and CDR2 YENEEA. The CDR3 covers 15 residues. Between the trimmed V and J ends, which lost 5 bases and 2 bases, there was a span of 16 bases. The CDR3 DNA reads as TGTGCCAGCAGCGACGAAATCTCCGGGACCTACGAGCAGTACTTC. It codes for CASSDEISGTYEQYF.